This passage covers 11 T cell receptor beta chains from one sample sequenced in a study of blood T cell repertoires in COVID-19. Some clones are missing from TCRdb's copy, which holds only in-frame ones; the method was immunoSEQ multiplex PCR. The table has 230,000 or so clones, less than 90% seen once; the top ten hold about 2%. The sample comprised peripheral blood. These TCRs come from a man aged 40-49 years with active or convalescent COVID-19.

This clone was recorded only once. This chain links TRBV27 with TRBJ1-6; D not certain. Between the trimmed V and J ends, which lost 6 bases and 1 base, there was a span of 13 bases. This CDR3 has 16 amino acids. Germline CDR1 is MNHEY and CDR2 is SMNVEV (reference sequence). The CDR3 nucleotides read TGTGCCAGCAGCCTCATCACGGGGTCCTATAATTCACCCCTCCACTTT. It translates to CASSLITGSYNSPLHF.

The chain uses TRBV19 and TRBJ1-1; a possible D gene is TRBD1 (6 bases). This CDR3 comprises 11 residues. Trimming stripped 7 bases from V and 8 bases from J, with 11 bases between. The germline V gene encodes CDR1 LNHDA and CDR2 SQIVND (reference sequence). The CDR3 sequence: CASNTDREAFF. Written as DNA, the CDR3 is TGTGCCAGTAACACGGACAGAGAAGCTTTCTTT. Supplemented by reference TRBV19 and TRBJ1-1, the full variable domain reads DGGITQSPKYLFRKEGQNVTLSCEQNLNHDAMYWYRQDPGQGLRLIYYSQIVNDFQKGDIAEGYSVSREKKESFPLTVTSAQKNPTAFYLCASNTDREAFFGQGTRLTVV.

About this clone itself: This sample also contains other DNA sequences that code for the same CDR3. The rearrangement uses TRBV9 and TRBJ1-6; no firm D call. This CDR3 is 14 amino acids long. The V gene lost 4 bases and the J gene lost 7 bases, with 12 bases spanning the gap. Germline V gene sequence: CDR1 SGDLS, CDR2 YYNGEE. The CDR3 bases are TGTGCCAGCAGCCCTCCAGGATACAATTCACCCCTCCACTTT. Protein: CASSPPGYNSPLHF. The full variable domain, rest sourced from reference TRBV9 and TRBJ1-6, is DSGVTQTPKHLITATGQRVTLRCSPRSGDLSVYWYQQSLDQGLQFLIQYYNGEERAKGNILERFSAQQFPDLHSELNLSSLELGDSALYFCASSPPGYNSPLHFGNGTRLTVT.

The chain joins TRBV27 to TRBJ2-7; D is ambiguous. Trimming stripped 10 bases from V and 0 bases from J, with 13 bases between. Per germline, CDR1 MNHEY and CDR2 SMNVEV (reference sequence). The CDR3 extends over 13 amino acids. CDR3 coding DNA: TGTGCCACTCCCGAAGCTTCCTCCTACGAGCAGTACTTC. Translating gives CATPEASSYEQYF.

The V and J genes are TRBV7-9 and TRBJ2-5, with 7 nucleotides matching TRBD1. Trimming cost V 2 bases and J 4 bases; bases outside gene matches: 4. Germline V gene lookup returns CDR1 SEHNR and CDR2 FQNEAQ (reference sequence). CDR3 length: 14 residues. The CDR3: CASSLRTGAETQYF. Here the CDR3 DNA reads TGTGCCAGCAGCTTACGTACAGGGGCAGAGACCCAGTACTTC.

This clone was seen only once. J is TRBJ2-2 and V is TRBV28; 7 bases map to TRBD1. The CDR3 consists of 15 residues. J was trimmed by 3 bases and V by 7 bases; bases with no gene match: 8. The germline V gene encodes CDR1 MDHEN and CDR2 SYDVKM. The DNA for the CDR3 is TGTGCCAGCACCCCTTACAGGGGCGACACCGGGGAGCTGTTTTTT. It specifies CASTPYRGDTGELFF. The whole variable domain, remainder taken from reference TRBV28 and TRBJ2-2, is DVKVTQSSRYLVKRTGEKVFLECVQDMDHENMFWYRQDPGLGLRLIYFSYDVKMKEKGDIPEGYSVSREKKERFSLILESASTNQTSMYLCASTPYRGDTGELFFGEGSRLTVL.

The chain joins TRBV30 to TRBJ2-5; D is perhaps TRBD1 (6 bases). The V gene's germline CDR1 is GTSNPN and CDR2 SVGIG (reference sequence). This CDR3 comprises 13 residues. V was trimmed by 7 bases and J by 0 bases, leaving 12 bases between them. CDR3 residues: CASTGDNQETQYF. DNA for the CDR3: TGTGCCTCCACTGGGGACAACCAAGAGACCCAGTACTTC.

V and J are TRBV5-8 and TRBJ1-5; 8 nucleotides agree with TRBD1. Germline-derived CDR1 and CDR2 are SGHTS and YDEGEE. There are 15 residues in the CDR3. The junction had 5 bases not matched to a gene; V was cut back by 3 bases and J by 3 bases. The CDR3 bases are TGTGCCAGCAGCTGGCAGGGGGCACCCAATCAGCCCCAGCATTTT. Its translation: CASSWQGAPNQPQHF.

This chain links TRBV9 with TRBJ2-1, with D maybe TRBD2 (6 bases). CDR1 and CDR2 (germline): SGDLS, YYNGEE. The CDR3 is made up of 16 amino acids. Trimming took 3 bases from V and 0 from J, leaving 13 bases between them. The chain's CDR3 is CASSGDSSSSYNEQFF. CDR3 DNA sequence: TGTGCCAGCAGCGGGGACTCCTCAAGCTCCTACAATGAGCAGTTCTTC. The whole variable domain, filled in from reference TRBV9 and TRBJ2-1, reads DSGVTQTPKHLITATGQRVTLRCSPRSGDLSVYWYQQSLDQGLQFLIQYYNGEERAKGNILERFSAQQFPDLHSELNLSSLELGDSALYFCASSGDSSSSYNEQFFGPGTRLTVL.

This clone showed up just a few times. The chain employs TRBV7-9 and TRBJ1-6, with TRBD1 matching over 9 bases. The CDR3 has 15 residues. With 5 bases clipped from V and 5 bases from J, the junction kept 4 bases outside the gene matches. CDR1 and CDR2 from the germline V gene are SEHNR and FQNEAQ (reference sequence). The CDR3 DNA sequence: TGTGCCAGCAGCCCGGACAGGGGTCATAATTCACCCCTCCACTTT. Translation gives CASSPDRGHNSPLHF.

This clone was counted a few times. Here the CDR3 DNA reads TGCGCCAGCAGCTTCCGGGACAGGGGCTCCTCGGGGGGTGAAGCTTTCTTT. Protein product: CASSFRDRGSSGGEAFF. The chain combines TRBV5-1 with TRBJ1-1, with 10 bases fitting TRBD1. V lost 2 bases, J lost 7 bases, and 14 bases stayed unmatched. From germline, CDR1 is SGHRS and CDR2 YFSETQ. The CDR3 has 17 amino acids.